The rows below give T cell receptor beta chains drawn from one sample of a study of CD8+CD57+ T cells in acquired aplastic anemia. MiXCR was run by TCRdb on the reads, yielding one entry per CDR3 protein. This sample has about 41,000 distinct CDR3 sequences; about 63% occur once, and the top ten carry 59%. Sequenced input: sorted CD4+, CD8+, or CD8+CD57+ T cells (not recorded which) from PBMCs. The source of these receptors is a human donor with aplastic anemia. The CDR3 runs from the conserved cysteine through the conserved F or W. A D gene is named only where the DNA matches it firmly. Clone sizes are given selectively: once, few, many, or a class where the clone is expanded.

TRBJ2-5 | TRBV15 | NA | NA | TGTGCCACCAGCAGAGAGGACGGATTGGAGACCCAGTACTTC | CATSREDGLETQYF
TRBJ2-7 | TRBV2 | NA | few | TGTGCCAGCAGTGCTGAGGGGGGGAGGGTATCCGAGCAGTACTTC | CASSAEGGRVSEQYF
TRBJ2-5 | TRBV7-9 | NA | NA | TGTGCCAGTAGTATCGGCTACCAAGAGACCCAGTACTTC | CASSIGYQETQYF
TRBJ1-1 | TRBV15 | TRBD1 | many | TGTGCCACCAGCAGAGGGACAGGGTGGTCTGAAGCTTTCTTT | CATSRGTGWSEAFF
TRBJ1-2 | TRBV10-3 | NA | NA | TGTGCCATCGGGGCCGAGGTAGGATATGGCTACACCTTC | CAIGAEVGYGYTF
TRBJ1-4 | TRBV2 | NA | NA | TGTGCCAGCAGCAACGTTGGACTCGATAATGAAAGACTGTTTTTT | CASSNVGLDNERLFF
TRBJ2-7 | TRBV15 | NA | NA | TGTGCCACCAGCAGCCCCGAGCACAGGGTCTACGAGCAGTACTTC | CATSSPEHRVYEQYF
TRBJ2-7 | TRBV20-1 | TRBD1 | many | TGCAGTGCCCCGACAGGGGAACGCTACGAGCAGTACTTC | CSAPTGERYEQYF
TRBJ2-3 | TRBV24-1 | TRBD2 | NA | TGTGCCACCAGTGATTTGAGGACTAGCGGGGCATCGCAGTATTTT | CATSDLRTSGASQYF
TRBJ2-6 | TRBV15 | NA | NA | TGTGCCACCAGCAGTGACTCTGGGGCCAACGTCCTGACTTTC | CATSSDSGANVLTF
TRBJ2-5 | TRBV7-8 | NA | NA | TGTGCCAGCGGTACGTGGGAAGAGACCCAGTACTTC | CASGTWEETQYF
TRBJ2-5 | TRBV15 | TRBD1 | NA | TGTGCCACCAGCAGAACAGGGGGCCAAGAGACCCAGTACTTC | CATSRTGGQETQYF
TRBJ1-5 | TRBV20-1 | NA | many | TGCAGTGCTATACCGTCCACAGATAGCAATCAGCCCCAGCATTTT | CSAIPSTDSNQPQHF
TRBJ2-5 | TRBV20-1 | NA | NA | TGCAGTGCTCCGCCGGGGGGCGGGGAGACCCAGTACTTC | CSAPPGGGETQYF
TRBJ1-3 | TRBV7-9 | NA | once | TGTGCCAGCAGCTTAAATCTTCGGAACACCATATATTTT | CASSLNLRNTIYF
TRBJ1-1 | TRBV20-1 | NA | NA | TGCAGTGCTAGAGAACCCGGGGAGGGAACTGAAGCTTTCTTT | CSAREPGEGTEAFF
TRBJ2-2 | TRBV5-1 | NA | NA | TGCGCCAGCAGCCCAACTACAGGGACCGGGGAGCTGTTTTTT | CASSPTTGTGELFF
TRBJ2-1 | TRBV7-6 | TRBD2 | many | TGTGCCAGCAGCAACAGCGGGGGGATAAATGAGCAGTTCTTC | CASSNSGGINEQFF